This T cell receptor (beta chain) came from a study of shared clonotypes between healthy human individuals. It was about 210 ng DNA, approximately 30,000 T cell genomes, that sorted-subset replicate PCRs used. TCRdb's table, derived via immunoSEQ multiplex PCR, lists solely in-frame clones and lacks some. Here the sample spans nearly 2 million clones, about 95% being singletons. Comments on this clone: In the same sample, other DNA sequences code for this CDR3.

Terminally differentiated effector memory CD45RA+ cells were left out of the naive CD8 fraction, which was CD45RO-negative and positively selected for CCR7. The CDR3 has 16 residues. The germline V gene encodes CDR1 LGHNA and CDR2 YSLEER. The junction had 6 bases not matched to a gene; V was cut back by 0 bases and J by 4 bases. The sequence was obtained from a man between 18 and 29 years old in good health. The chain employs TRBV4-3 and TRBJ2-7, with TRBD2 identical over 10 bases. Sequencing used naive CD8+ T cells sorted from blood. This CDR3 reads CASSQDRASGSYEQYF. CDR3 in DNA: TGCGCCAGCAGCCAAGATAGGGCTAGCGGGAGTTACGAGCAGTACTTC.